This record concerns one T cell receptor (beta chain) sequence. Its antigen is as yet unknown. The CDR3 totals 14 residues. From germline, CDR1 is SEHNR and CDR2 FQNEAQ (reference sequence). Trimming left V 9 bases short and J 4 bases short, with 18 bases between. Sample donors were healthy Caucasian individuals that came from Russia, aged 6 to 90. The data stem from a study of blood T cells in healthy people across ages. Findings of the study overall: The unknown donor CMV status may have confounded expanded clonotype changes.

The second PCR ran about 6 to 11 cycles with a sample-barcoded 5' primer and J-beta primers. TCRdb passed the 5' RACE reads through MiXCR, listing each CDR3 protein once. The repertoire holds 1.8 million or so distinct CDR3 sequences, with about 39% as singletons. Sequencing used blood. This clonotype originated in a human donor in good health. The V and J genes are TRBV7-9 and TRBJ1-2; D might be TRBD1 (6 bases). The CDR3, as DNA: TGTGCCAGTTTAGGTATGGACAGTGCCTATGGCTACACCTTC. As protein: CASLGMDSAYGYTF.